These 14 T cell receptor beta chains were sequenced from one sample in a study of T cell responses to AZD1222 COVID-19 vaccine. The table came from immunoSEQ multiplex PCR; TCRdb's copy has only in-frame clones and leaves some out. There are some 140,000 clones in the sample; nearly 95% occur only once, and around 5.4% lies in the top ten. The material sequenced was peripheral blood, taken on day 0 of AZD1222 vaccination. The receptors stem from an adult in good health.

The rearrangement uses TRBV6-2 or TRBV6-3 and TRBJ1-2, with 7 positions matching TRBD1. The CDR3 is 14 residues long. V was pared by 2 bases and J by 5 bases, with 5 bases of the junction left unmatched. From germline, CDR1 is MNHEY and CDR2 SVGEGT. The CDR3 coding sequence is TGTGCCAGCAGTTACCGCGGACAGGTATATGGCTACACCTTC. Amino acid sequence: CASSYRGQVYGYTF.

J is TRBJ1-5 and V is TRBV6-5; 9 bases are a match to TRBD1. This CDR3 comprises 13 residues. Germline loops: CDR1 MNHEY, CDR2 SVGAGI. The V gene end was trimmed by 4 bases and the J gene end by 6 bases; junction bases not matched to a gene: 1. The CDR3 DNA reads TGTGCCAGCAGTTGGACAGGGGCTCAGCCCCAGCATTTT. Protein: CASSWTGAQPQHF.

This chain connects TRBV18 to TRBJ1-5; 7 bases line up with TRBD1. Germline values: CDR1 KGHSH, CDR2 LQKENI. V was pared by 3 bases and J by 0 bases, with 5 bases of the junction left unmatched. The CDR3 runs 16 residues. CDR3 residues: CASSPGTDFSNQPQHF. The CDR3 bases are TGTGCCAGCTCACCGGGGACAGATTTTAGCAATCAGCCCCAGCATTTT. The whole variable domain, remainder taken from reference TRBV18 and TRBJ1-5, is NAGVMQNPRHLVRRRGQEARLRCSPMKGHSHVYWYRQLPEEGLKFMVYLQKENIIDESGMPKERFSAEFPKEGPSILRIQQVVRGDSAAYFCASSPGTDFSNQPQHFGDGTRLSIL.

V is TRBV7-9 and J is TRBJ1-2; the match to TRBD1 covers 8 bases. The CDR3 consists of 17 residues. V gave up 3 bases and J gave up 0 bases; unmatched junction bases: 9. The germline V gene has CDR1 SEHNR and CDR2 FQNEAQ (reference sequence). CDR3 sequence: CASSFGQGRTSNYGYTF. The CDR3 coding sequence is TGTGCCAGCAGCTTCGGACAGGGAAGGACATCTAACTATGGCTACACCTTC.

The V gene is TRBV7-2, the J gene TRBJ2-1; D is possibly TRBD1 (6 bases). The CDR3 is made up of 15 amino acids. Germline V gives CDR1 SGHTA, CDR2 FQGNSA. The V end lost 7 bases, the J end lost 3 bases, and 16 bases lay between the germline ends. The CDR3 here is CASTPLGADYNEQFF. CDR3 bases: TGTGCCAGCACTCCTCTGGGGGCCGACTACAATGAGCAGTTCTTC.

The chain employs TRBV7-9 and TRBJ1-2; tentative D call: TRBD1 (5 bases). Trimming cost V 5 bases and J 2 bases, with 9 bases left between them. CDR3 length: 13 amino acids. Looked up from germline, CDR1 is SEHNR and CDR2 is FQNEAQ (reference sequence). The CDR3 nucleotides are TGTGCCAGCAGCCCCGGGACCAACTATGGCTACACCTTC. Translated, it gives CASSPGTNYGYTF. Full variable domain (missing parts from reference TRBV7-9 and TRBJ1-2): DTGVSQNPRHKITKRGQNVTFRCDPISEHNRLYWYRQTLGQGPEFLTYFQNEAQLEKSRLLSDRFSAERPKGSFSTLEIQRTEQGDSAMYLCASSPGTNYGYTFGSGTRLTVV.

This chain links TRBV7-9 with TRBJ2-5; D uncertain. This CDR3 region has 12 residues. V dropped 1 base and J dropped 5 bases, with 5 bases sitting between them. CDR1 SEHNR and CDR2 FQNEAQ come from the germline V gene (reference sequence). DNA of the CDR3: TGTGCCAGCAGCTTAGTCATCGAGACCCAGTACTTC. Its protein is CASSLVIETQYF.

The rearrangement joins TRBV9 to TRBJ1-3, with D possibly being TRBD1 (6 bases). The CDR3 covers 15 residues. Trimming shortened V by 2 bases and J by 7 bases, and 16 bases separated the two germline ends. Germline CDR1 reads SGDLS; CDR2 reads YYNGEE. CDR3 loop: CASSVAAQGSNTIYF. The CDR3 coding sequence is TGTGCCAGCAGCGTGGCAGCACAGGGATCGAACACCATATATTTT.

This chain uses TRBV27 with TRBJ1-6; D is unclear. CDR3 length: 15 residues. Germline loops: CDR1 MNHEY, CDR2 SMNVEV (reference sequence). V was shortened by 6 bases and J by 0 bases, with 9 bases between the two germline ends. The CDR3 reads CASRATGSYNSPLHF. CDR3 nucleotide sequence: TGTGCCAGCAGGGCGACGGGCTCCTATAATTCACCCCTCCACTTT.

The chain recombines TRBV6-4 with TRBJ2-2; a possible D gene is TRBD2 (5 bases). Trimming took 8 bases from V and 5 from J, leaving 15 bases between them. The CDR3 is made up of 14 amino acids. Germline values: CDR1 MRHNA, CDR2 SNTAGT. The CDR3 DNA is TGTGCCAGCTCTGCCGGGATGAGGACCGGGGAGCTGTTTTTT. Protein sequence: CASSAGMRTGELFF.

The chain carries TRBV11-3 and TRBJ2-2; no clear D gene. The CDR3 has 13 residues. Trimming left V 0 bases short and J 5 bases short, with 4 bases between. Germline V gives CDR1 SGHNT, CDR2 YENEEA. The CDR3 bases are TGTGCCAGCAGCTTAGATGAGACCGGGGAGCTGTTTTTT. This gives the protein CASSLDETGELFF.

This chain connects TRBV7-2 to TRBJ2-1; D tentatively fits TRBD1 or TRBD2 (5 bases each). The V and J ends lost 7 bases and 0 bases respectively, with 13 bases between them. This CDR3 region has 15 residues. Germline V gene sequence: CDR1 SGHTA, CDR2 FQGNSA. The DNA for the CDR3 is TGTGCCAGCACCGCCCTGAGGGGCTCCTACAATGAGCAGTTCTTC. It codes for CASTALRGSYNEQFF.

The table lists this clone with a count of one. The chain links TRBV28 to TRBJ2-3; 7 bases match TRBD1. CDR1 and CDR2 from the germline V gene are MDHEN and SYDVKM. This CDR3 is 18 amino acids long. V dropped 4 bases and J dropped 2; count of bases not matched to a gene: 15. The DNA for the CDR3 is TGTGCCAGCAGTTCGCCATTAGGGGGCCATGGGGCCACAGATACGCAGTATTTT. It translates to CASSSPLGGHGATDTQYF.

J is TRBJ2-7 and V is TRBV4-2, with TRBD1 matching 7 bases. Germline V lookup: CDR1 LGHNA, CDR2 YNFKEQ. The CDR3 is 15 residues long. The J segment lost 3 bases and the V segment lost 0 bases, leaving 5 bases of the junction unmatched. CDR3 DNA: TGTGCCAGCAGCCAAGATAGGGGGCAGGGCTACGAGCAGTACTTC. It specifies CASSQDRGQGYEQYF.